The entry below gives a single TCR beta chain sequence along with its context. Here immunoSEQ multiplex PCR was the method, and the copy in TCRdb shows in-frame clones only, minus some. The table includes 95,000 to 150,000 clones, around 88% detected once. These data are taken from a study of PD-L1 blockade in urothelial cancer. Time point: peripheral blood 6 weeks after treatment start. CDR3 length: 13 residues. Trimming left V 7 bases short and J 6 bases short, with 16 bases between. Looked up from germline, CDR1 is MNHNY and CDR2 is SVGAGI (reference sequence). This rearrangement joins TRBV6-6 to TRBJ2-7; no reliable D call. Source: PBMCs, taken around atezolizumab (anti-PD-L1) treatment. This sequence originates from a man aged 50-59 years with urothelial cancer. CDR3 protein: CASTTIPQVEQYF. The CDR3, as DNA: TGTGCCAGCACCACGATCCCCCAGGTCGAGCAGTACTTC.